A selection of T cell receptor beta chains follows, all from one sample in a study of spatial heterogeneity in lung cancer. TCRdb recomputed calls from the 5' RACE reads with MiXCR, one row per CDR3 protein. Among 20,000 to 25,000 distinct CDR3 sequences listed, 8.8% were seen once. The sequenced sample was lung tumor tissue, obtained at surgery. Receptors were obtained from a male donor with early-stage non-small cell lung cancer. Both conserved end residues are part of each CDR3. Fields, in order: J gene, D gene, V gene, clone size, CDR3 DNA, CDR3 protein. D genes are given only for firm matches. Clone size, where shown, is once, few, many, or a class for clones that have expanded.

>TRBJ2-2|.|TRBV30|many
TGTGCCTGGCCAATGGCCGCCACCGGGGAGCTGTTTTTT
CAWPMAATGELFF
>TRBJ2-3|TRBD2|TRBV11-2|many
TGTGCCAGCAGCCGCCGGGACTACCTAAATACGCAGTATTTT
CASSRRDYLNTQYF
>TRBJ2-7|.|TRBV29-1|many
TGCAGCGTTGGGGGGACTCCCACCGGCCACGAGCAGTACTTC
CSVGGTPTGHEQYF
>TRBJ1-6|.|TRBV6-6|many
TGTGCCAGCAGTCAGTATCTGGGGGATTATAATTCACCCCTCCACTTT
CASSQYLGDYNSPLHF
>TRBJ1-2|.|TRBV20-1|few
TGCAGTGCCCCGTCCCGGGACATCGTCGAAGGGGGCTACACCTTC
CSAPSRDIVEGGYTF
>TRBJ2-3|.|TRBV7-3|many
TGTGCCAGCAGCTTAATACCTTCTACGACAGATACGCAGTATTTT
CASSLIPSTTDTQYF
>TRBJ2-5|.|TRBV7-9|many
TGTGCCAGCAGCTTGGGTCCGGGGAGGGAGACCCAGTACTTC
CASSLGPGRETQYF
>TRBJ2-7|.|TRBV5-1|many
TGCGCCAGCAGCTTGGAACGGGGCAGATCGTACGAGCAGTACTTC
CASSLERGRSYEQYF
>TRBJ2-7|TRBD1|TRBV4-3|many
TGCGCCAGCAGCCTCGAGGTACAGGGGGCTTACGAGCAGTACTTC
CASSLEVQGAYEQYF
>TRBJ1-5|.|TRBV5-6|.
TGTGCCAGCAGCTTGGGGCACACCGTTAGCAATCAGCCCCAGCATTTT
CASSLGHTVSNQPQHF
>TRBJ2-7|.|TRBV10-3|many
TGTGCCATCAGTGAGCGTGGAGGCCGCTACGAGCAGTACTTC
CAISERGGRYEQYF
>TRBJ2-3|TRBD1|TRBV4-2|.
TGTGCCAGCAGCCAACCCAATACAGGGGGTACAGATACGCAGTATTTT
CASSQPNTGGTDTQYF
>TRBJ2-1|TRBD2|TRBV6-5|many
TGTGCCAGCAGTTACACTAGCGCGAACAATGAGCAGTTCTTC
CASSYTSANNEQFF
>TRBJ2-5|.|TRBV10-3|many
TGTGCCATCAGTGAAGGCAGCCAAGAGACCCAGTACTTC
CAISEGSQETQYF
>TRBJ2-1|TRBD1|TRBV7-9|.
TGTGCCAGCAGCCTCACACGACAGGGGGCTTCCTACAATGAGCAGTTCTTC
CASSLTRQGASYNEQFF
>TRBJ2-5|TRBD1|TRBV14|many
TGTGCCAGCAGCCAAGTCTGGGGACAGGGGCCGGATAAAGAGACCCAGTACTTC
CASSQVWGQGPDKETQYF
>TRBJ2-5|TRBD1|TRBV5-1|many
TGCGCCAGCAGCGGGGCAGGGACAGGGAAGAAGGAAGAGACCCAGTACTTC
CASSGAGTGKKEETQYF
>TRBJ2-1|TRBD2|TRBV12-3/TRBV12-4|few
TGTGCCAGCAGCGAACTAGCGGGTCCCTACAATGAGCAGTTCTTC
CASSELAGPYNEQFF
>TRBJ2-5|TRBD1|TRBV5-1|many
TGCGCCAGCAGCCAACCACCGGGACAGCCGTACCAAGAGACCCAGTACTTC
CASSQPPGQPYQETQYF
>TRBJ2-5|.|TRBV18|many
TGTGCCAGCTCACCCTCGAACCAAGAGACCCAGTACTTC
CASSPSNQETQYF
>TRBJ2-7|.|TRBV27|medium-sized
TGTGCCAGCAGTTTATTTGGCGGCAGCTCCTACGAGCAGTACTTC
CASSLFGGSSYEQYF
>TRBJ2-2|.|TRBV7-3|.
TGTGCCAGCAGCCGTCTGGACGGGGAGCTGTTTTTT
CASSRLDGELFF
>TRBJ1-1|TRBD1|TRBV20-1|many
TGCAGTGCTATGAGCCCCTCAGGGGGCTGGACTGAAGCTTTCTTT
CSAMSPSGGWTEAFF
>TRBJ2-3|TRBD2|TRBV7-2|many
TGTGCCACCGGGGGAGGGCGCACAGATACGCAGTATTTT
CATGGGRTDTQYF
>TRBJ1-4|TRBD1|TRBV7-8|many
TGTGCCAGCAGCTTAGGTCCCACAGGGGGCGAGGATGAAAAACTGTTTTTT
CASSLGPTGGEDEKLFF
>TRBJ2-7|.|TRBV5-1|many
TGCGCCAGCAGCTTTCCCCATGGGAACGAGCAGTACTTC
CASSFPHGNEQYF
>TRBJ2-1|.|TRBV13|few
TGTGCCAGCAGCCGACTTGACAATGAGCAGTTCTTC
CASSRLDNEQFF
>TRBJ2-1|.|TRBV7-9|many
TGTGCCAGCAGCTCAGACACGTCCAGGAATGAGCAGTTCTTC
CASSSDTSRNEQFF
>TRBJ2-5|.|TRBV7-9|.
TGTGCCAGCAGCGTGTTTGTGGAGACCCAGTACTTC
CASSVFVETQYF
>TRBJ2-1|TRBD2|TRBV20-1|many
TGCAGTGCCAGGACTAGCGGGGACTACAATGAGCAGTTCTTC
CSARTSGDYNEQFF
>TRBJ1-5|.|TRBV2|few
TGTGCCAGCAGTGGCCCGGGGAGGAGGAGCAATCAGCCCCAGCATTTT
CASSGPGRRSNQPQHF
>TRBJ2-1|TRBD2|TRBV9|.
TGTGCCAGCAGCTTACGACTAGCGGGGAGTGAGCAGTTCTTC
CASSLRLAGSEQFF
>TRBJ2-5|.|TRBV6-5|many
TGTGCCAGCAGGACTCTTTCGGGACGAACAGGGACCCAGTACTTC
CASRTLSGRTGTQYF
>TRBJ2-2|.|TRBV6-5|many
TGTGCCAGCAGTTACTCGTTTTGGATGTCCGGGGAGCTGTTTTTT
CASSYSFWMSGELFF
>TRBJ2-1|.|TRBV5-1|many
TGCGCCAGCAGCTTGGCCCAGGGAGCCACCACTTACAATGAGCAGTTCTTC
CASSLAQGATTYNEQFF
>TRBJ2-2|.|TRBV9|many
TGTGCCAGCAGCGTTTCTAGCACCGGGGAGCTGTTTTTT
CASSVSSTGELFF
>TRBJ2-3|.|TRBV7-9|few
TGTGCCAGCAGCCTCGCTAGAGGGGCGGATACGCAGTATTTT
CASSLARGADTQYF
>TRBJ2-7|TRBD2|TRBV12-3/TRBV12-4|.
TGTGCCAGCAGTTTTGGCGGGAGTCGCCGGTTGGGGCAGTACTTC
CASSFGGSRRLGQYF
>TRBJ2-5|.|TRBV7-2|many
TGTGCCAGCAGCCCACAGAGGACGTACCAAGAGACCCAGTACTTC
CASSPQRTYQETQYF
>TRBJ2-2|.|TRBV6-5|many
TGTGCCAGCAGTATAACTCAGGGGAGGTTTAGCACCGGGGAGCTGTTTTTT
CASSITQGRFSTGELFF
>TRBJ2-5|.|TRBV5-6|.
TGTGCCAGCAGCTTTAGGTCGTCTAGCCAGGCGACCCAGTACTTC
CASSFRSSSQATQYF
>TRBJ2-7|.|TRBV12-2|.
TGTGCAAGTCGCTTAGCGAGGAGGGGCGAGCAGTACTTC
CASRLARRGEQYF
>TRBJ1-1|.|TRBV6-2/TRBV6-3|few
TGTGCCAGCGCTTCTCAGGGGTTTGGAGGCACTGAAGCTTTCTTT
CASASQGFGGTEAFF
>TRBJ2-1|.|TRBV7-9|.
TGTGCCAGCAGCTTAGCGCCCGGTAGGTTCAACAATGAGCAGTTCTTC
CASSLAPGRFNNEQFF
>TRBJ2-3|TRBD1|TRBV7-2|many
TGTGCCAGCAGCCCCCAGAGAGGGGGCCGCACAGATACGCAGTATTTT
CASSPQRGGRTDTQYF
>TRBJ2-3|TRBD1|TRBV7-2|.
TGTGCCAGCAGCTTAGGCCGGACAGGGGGCACAGATACGCAGTATTTT
CASSLGRTGGTDTQYF
>TRBJ2-2|TRBD2|TRBV6-5|many
TGTGCCAGCAGTCAGACTAGCGGGAGGAACACCGGGGAGCTGTTTTTT
CASSQTSGRNTGELFF
>TRBJ2-5|.|TRBV18|many
TGTGCCAGCTCACCACCGGTGAGTGCCCAAGAGACCCAGTACTTC
CASSPPVSAQETQYF
>TRBJ1-1|.|TRBV7-2|.
TGTGCCAGCAGCTTACAGAGCCTGAACACTGAAGCTTTCTTT
CASSLQSLNTEAFF
>TRBJ2-1|.|TRBV2|many
TGTGCCAGCAAAAAGGCGGGGGCTAGCGGCCACAATGAGCAGTTCTTC
CASKKAGASGHNEQFF
>TRBJ1-1|TRBD1|TRBV6-2/TRBV6-3|many
TGTGCCAGCAGTTTGACAGGGCTGAACACTGAAGCTTTCTTT
CASSLTGLNTEAFF
>TRBJ1-1|.|TRBV6-5|few
TGTGCCAGCAGTTATTCCGCCGTGAACACTGAAGCTTTCTTT
CASSYSAVNTEAFF
>TRBJ2-3|.|TRBV10-2|many
TGCGCCAGCAGTGAGTCTGGGGACTTCGTACAGGATACGCAGTATTTT
CASSESGDFVQDTQYF
>TRBJ1-2|.|TRBV3-1|few
TGTGCCAGCAGCCCCACTTATGGGGGCGGAGGCTATGGCTACACCTTC
CASSPTYGGGGYGYTF
>TRBJ1-1|.|TRBV28|many
TGTGCCAGCAGACTGCGGGGCCCTTTTCACACTGAAGCTTTCTTT
CASRLRGPFHTEAFF
>TRBJ2-1|TRBD1|TRBV20-1|.
TGCAGTGCTTTACAGGGGGAGTATGAGCAGTTCTTC
CSALQGEYEQFF
>TRBJ2-5|.|TRBV7-2|medium-sized
TGTGCCAGCAGCTTCCAACGTCAAACCCAGTACTTC
CASSFQRQTQYF
>TRBJ2-7|.|TRBV6-5|many
TGTGCCACCGGACAGCCCACCTACGAGCAGTACTTC
CATGQPTYEQYF
>TRBJ1-1|.|TRBV18|many
TGTGCCAGCTCACCACCAATCAGGGATTTTAGGGGTAGCCCTGAAGCTTTCTTT
CASSPPIRDFRGSPEAFF